This T cell receptor (beta chain) originates from a study of regulatory T cells in long-lasting Graves disease. Findings of the study overall: Repertoires from persistent disease leaned toward TRBV28, TRBJ1-2 and TRBJ2-5.

Relying on iRepertoire HTBI primers and Arm-PCR of CDR3 regions, the team built TCR beta libraries. Each CDR3 protein gets one entry after TCRdb re-called the multiplex PCR reads with MiXCR. The sample shows almost 350,000 distinct CDR3 sequences, about 20% of them seen only once. This clonotype was picked up a small number of times. Its antigen is not known. Documented time point: persistent/refractory GD, antithyroid drugs over 5 years with positive TRAb. From PBMCs, RNA was extracted and then used to make the TCR library. American Thyroid Association guidelines defined how Graves' disease was diagnosed. This CDR3 has 20 residues. Germline CDR1 reads SGHDN; CDR2 reads FVKESK. V lost 4 bases to trimming and J lost 9 bases, with 31 bases between them.

The sequence derives from a female donor with Graves disease. The source was peripheral blood mononuclear cells (PBMCs), collected when the disease was refractory, from a patient treated with antithyroid drugs. The gene calls are TRBV14 and TRBJ1-6, with D tentatively TRBD1 (5 bases). The CDR3 protein is CASSRPSADSTSDPISPLHF. The CDR3 DNA reads TGTGCCAGCAGCCGACCCTCTGCTGACAGTACCTCGGACCCCATTTCACCCCTCCACTTT.